The clone carrying this TCR beta chain came up a few times. What it binds is not known. The V and J ends lost 0 bases and 0 bases respectively, with 15 bases between them. The CDR3 has 18 amino acids. The V gene's germline CDR1 is MNHEY and CDR2 SVGEGT. For the second PCR, which ran for 7 to 11 cycles, a sample-barcoded 5' primer and a J-beta primer mix were used. TCRdb fed the 5' RACE reads into MiXCR, producing one record per CDR3 protein. The sample consists of 1 million to 1.2 million distinct CDR3 sequences, under 40% of them appearing once. This entry is derived from a study of blood T cells in healthy people across ages. Points from the study as a whole: Naive and antigen-experienced cells were not separated, limiting conclusive comparison. Diversity estimates drawn from one million T cells were deemed underestimates. Fewer expanded clones and more diversity marked long-lived versus aged donors. A strong correlation was seen between TCR beta diversity and naive T cell percentage.

The sequenced sample was blood. The rearrangement links TRBV6-2 or TRBV6-3 to TRBJ1-5; D ambiguous. The sequence was collected from a man aged 18 to 30 in good health. CDR3 DNA: TGTGCCAGCAGTTACTCGAGCTCCAAAGGGCATAGCAATCAGCCCCAGCATTTT. This encodes CASSYSSSKGHSNQPQHF.